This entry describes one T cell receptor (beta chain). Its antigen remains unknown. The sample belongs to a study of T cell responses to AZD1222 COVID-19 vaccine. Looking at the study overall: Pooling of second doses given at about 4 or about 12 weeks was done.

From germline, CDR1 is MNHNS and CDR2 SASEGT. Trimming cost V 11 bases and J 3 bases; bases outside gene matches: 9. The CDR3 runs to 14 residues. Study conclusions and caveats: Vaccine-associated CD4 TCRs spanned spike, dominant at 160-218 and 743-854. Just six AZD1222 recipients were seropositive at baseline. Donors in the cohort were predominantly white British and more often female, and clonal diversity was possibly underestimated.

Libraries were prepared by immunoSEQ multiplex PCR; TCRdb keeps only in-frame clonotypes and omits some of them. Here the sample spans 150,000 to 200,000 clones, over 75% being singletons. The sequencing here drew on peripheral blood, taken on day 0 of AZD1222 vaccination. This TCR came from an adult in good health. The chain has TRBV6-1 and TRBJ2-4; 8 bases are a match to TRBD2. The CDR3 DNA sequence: TGTGCCGGATCCGGGGGGGATGGCAAAAACATTCAGTACTTC. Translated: CAGSGGDGKNIQYF.